Below, 18 T cell receptor beta chains from the same sample are listed, as sequenced in a study of shared clonotypes between healthy human individuals. The table came from immunoSEQ multiplex PCR; TCRdb's copy has only in-frame clones and leaves some out. The data show 2 million to 2.5 million clones, more than 90% seen once. Source material: naive CD4+ T cells sorted from blood. Documented subset: CD45RA+ positively selected. These TCRs come from a man in his late teens or twenties in good health.

The genes are TRBV25-1 and TRBJ2-2; TRBD2 matches at 13 bases. The CDR3 extends over 15 amino acids. The germline V gene encodes CDR1 MGHDK and CDR2 SYGVNS. V shed 7 bases and J 3 bases; nucleotides not matched to a gene: 2. CDR3 DNA: TGTGCCAGCACTACTAGCGGGAGGGACACCGGGGAGCTGTTTTTT. This codes for CASTTSGRDTGELFF.

This chain uses TRBV9 with TRBJ2-7, with a possible D match to TRBD2 (6 bases). The CDR3 sequence is 14 residues long. Germline V gene sequence: CDR1 SGDLS, CDR2 YYNGEE. V was shortened by 4 bases and J by 4 bases, with 15 bases between the two germline ends. CDR3 nucleotides: TGTGCCAGCAGCCCCCGCGGGGTCAATTACGAGCAGTACTTC. It specifies CASSPRGVNYEQYF.

The V call is TRBV27, the J call TRBJ1-6; the D is unclear. The CDR3 is 15 amino acids. With 6 bases removed from V and 1 base from J, the gap between germline ends came to 10 bases. In germline, CDR1 is MNHEY, CDR2 SMNVEV (reference sequence). CDR3 loop: CASSASGSYNSPLHF. DNA for the CDR3: TGTGCCAGCAGCGCTTCGGGTTCCTATAATTCACCCCTCCACTTT.

V gene TRBV21-1 combines with J gene TRBJ2-7; the DNA was not compared with TRBD2, the D call given in the table. TRBV21-1 has pseudogene status. The CDR3 is made up of 15 amino acids. CDR3 in amino acids: CASSPHRAPTYEQYF. DNA of the CDR3: TGTGCCAGCAGCCCCCATCGAGCGCCTACCTACGAGCAGTACTTC.

The chain's CDR3 is CASSPTRSTWETQYF. The CDR3 bases are TGTGCCAGCTCACCTACAAGAAGTACTTGGGAGACCCAGTACTTC. V gene TRBV18 combines with J gene TRBJ2-5; D is undetermined. The CDR3 totals 15 residues. CDR1 is KGHSH and CDR2 is LQKENI in the germline V gene. Trimming left V 3 bases short and J 5 bases short, with 16 bases between.

This clone was counted only a few times. The chain couples TRBV2 to TRBJ1-6, with unresolved D. Germline loops: CDR1 SNHLY, CDR2 FYNNEI. This CDR3 region has 14 residues. The ends were cut back, 5 bases at V and 6 bases at J, with 11 bases in the middle. CDR3: CASSQRITNSPLHF. CDR3 coding DNA: TGTGCCAGCAGTCAAAGGATAACTAATTCACCCCTCCACTTT. The complete variable domain, with remaining parts taken from reference TRBV2 and TRBJ1-6, reads EPEVTQTPSHQVTQMGQEVILRCVPISNHLYFYWYRQILGQKVEFLVSFYNNEISEKSEIFDDQFSVERPDGSNFTLKIRSTKLEDSAMYFCASSQRITNSPLHFGNGTRLTVT.

The genes are TRBV30 and TRBJ1-2; D possibly corresponds to TRBD1 (5 bases). The V gene's germline CDR1 is GTSNPN and CDR2 SVGIG (reference sequence). V dropped 3 bases and J dropped 10 bases, with 12 bases sitting between them. The CDR3 is 11 amino acids. The CDR3 region is CAWSVRASYTF. The CDR3 nucleotides are TGTGCCTGGAGCGTCAGGGCCTCCTACACCTTC.

The chain joins TRBV6-6 to TRBJ1-6; D unclear. V was trimmed by 0 bases and J by 13 bases, leaving 13 bases between them. Per germline, CDR1 MNHNY and CDR2 SVGAGI (reference sequence). The CDR3 contains 14 residues. The CDR3 DNA sequence: TGTGCCAGCAGTTACTCGGCCAACTCCGGGCCCCTCCACTTT. Translation: CASSYSANSGPLHF.

The genes are TRBV5-1 and TRBJ2-6; 11 nucleotides match TRBD1. V lost 4 bases to trimming and J lost 8 bases; unmatched junction nucleotides: 5. Germline V gives CDR1 SGHRS, CDR2 YFSETQ. This CDR3 spans 15 amino acids. The CDR3 reads CASSHGTGGTNVLTF. The CDR3 coding sequence is TGCGCCAGCAGCCACGGGACAGGGGGGACCAACGTCCTGACTTTC.

The chain couples TRBV5-6 to TRBJ1-5, with D unclear. Trimming removed 4 bases at V and 0 bases at J, with 14 bases between. CDR1 is SGHDT, CDR2 YYEEEE, per germline. The CDR3 is 16 residues long. In DNA form, the CDR3 reads TGTGCCAGCAGCCTCCGAACCGTCTCTAGCAATCAGCCCCAGCATTTT. Translated, it gives CASSLRTVSSNQPQHF.

CDR3 amino acids: CASSATGVEKLFF. The CDR3 DNA sequence: TGTGCCAGCAGTGCGACAGGGGTTGAAAAACTGTTTTTT. This chain uses TRBV25-1 with TRBJ1-4; 8 nucleotides agree with TRBD1. In germline, CDR1 is MGHDK, CDR2 SYGVNS. Trimming removed 4 bases from V and 7 bases from J; junction bases left unmatched: 2. The CDR3 sequence is 13 residues long.

This chain connects TRBV7-6 to TRBJ1-5; possible D gene TRBD1, 5 bases. Trimming took 5 bases from V and 2 from J, leaving 13 bases between them. The CDR3 spans 15 residues. In germline, CDR1 is SGHVS, CDR2 FNYEAQ. The chain's CDR3 is CASSRGIGGNQPQHF. CDR3 sequence (DNA): TGTGCCAGCAGCCGGGGGATAGGAGGCAATCAGCCCCAGCATTTT. The full variable domain, rest sourced from reference TRBV7-6 and TRBJ1-5, is GAGVSQSPRYKVTKRGQDVALRCDPISGHVSLYWYRQALGQGPEFLTYFNYEAQQDKSGLPNDRFSAERPEGSISTLTIQRTEQRDSAMYRCASSRGIGGNQPQHFGDGTRLSIL.

The DNA for the CDR3 is TGTGCCAGCAGCGTAGTGGGGACTGGCTACACCTTC. It translates to CASSVVGTGYTF. The chain couples TRBV9 to TRBJ1-2; TRBD1 might be the D (5 bases). The CDR3 is 12 residues long. The germline CDR1 and CDR2 sequences are SGDLS and YYNGEE. Trimming removed 0 bases from V and 7 bases from J, with 7 bases in between.

The J gene is TRBJ2-2, the V gene TRBV10-2; D could derive from TRBD1 or TRBD2 (5 bases each). Germline assignment: CDR1 WSHSY and CDR2 SAAADI. The CDR3 has 16 residues. Trimming removed 10 bases from V and 0 bases from J, with 18 bases in between. CDR3 sequence: CATRDGGLSNTGELFF. DNA for the CDR3: TGCGCCACACGGGACGGAGGACTTTCGAACACCGGGGAGCTGTTTTTT.

This clone was counted once. This sequence joins TRBV9 and TRBJ1-1, with D uncertain. The CDR3 spans 15 residues. The germline gives CDR1 SGDLS, CDR2 YYNGEE. V was trimmed by 2 bases and J by 2 bases, leaving 13 bases between them. The CDR3 DNA reads TGTGCCAGCAGCGTCGCGGGAGCTAGAAACACTGAAGCTTTCTTT. Its translation: CASSVAGARNTEAFF.

This chain joins TRBV7-2 and TRBJ1-2; D remains unclear. This CDR3 region has 14 residues. The germline V gene encodes CDR1 SGHTA and CDR2 FQGNSA. Trimming pared 2 bases from V and 6 bases from J, leaving 13 bases between. The CDR3 is CASSLFDLLDGYTF. CDR3 coding DNA: TGTGCCAGCAGCTTATTCGATCTCCTGGATGGCTACACCTTC. The full variable domain, its missing parts supplied by reference TRBV7-2 and TRBJ1-2, is GAGVSQSPSNKVTEKGKDVELRCDPISGHTALYWYRQSLGQGLEFLIYFQGNSAPDKSGLPSDRFSAERTGGSVSTLTIQRTQQEDSAVYLCASSLFDLLDGYTFGSGTRLTVV.

A remark on this clone: The same CDR3 also results from other DNA sequences found in this sample. The CDR3 bases are TGTGCCAGCGACAGTCCAAATGAAAAACTGTTTTTT. Translating it yields CASDSPNEKLFF. J is TRBJ1-4 and V is TRBV2, with a tentative D call TRBD1 (5 bases). Trimming removed 8 bases from V and 5 bases from J, with 9 bases in between. The CDR3 has 12 residues. Germline V gives CDR1 SNHLY, CDR2 FYNNEI. Full variable domain (remainder filled in from reference TRBV2 and TRBJ1-4): EPEVTQTPSHQVTQMGQEVILRCVPISNHLYFYWYRQILGQKVEFLVSFYNNEISEKSEIFDDQFSVERPDGSNFTLKIRSTKLEDSAMYFCASDSPNEKLFFGSGTQLSVL.

This rearrangement joins TRBV5-1 to TRBJ2-3; D uncertain. V was clipped by 0 bases and J by 3 bases, with 11 bases between them. The CDR3 consists of 15 residues. Germline V gene data show CDR1 as SGHRS and CDR2 as YFSETQ. In DNA form, the CDR3 reads TGCGCCAGCAGCTTGGCCGAAGTGACTACAGATACGCAGTATTTT. Its translation is CASSLAEVTTDTQYF.